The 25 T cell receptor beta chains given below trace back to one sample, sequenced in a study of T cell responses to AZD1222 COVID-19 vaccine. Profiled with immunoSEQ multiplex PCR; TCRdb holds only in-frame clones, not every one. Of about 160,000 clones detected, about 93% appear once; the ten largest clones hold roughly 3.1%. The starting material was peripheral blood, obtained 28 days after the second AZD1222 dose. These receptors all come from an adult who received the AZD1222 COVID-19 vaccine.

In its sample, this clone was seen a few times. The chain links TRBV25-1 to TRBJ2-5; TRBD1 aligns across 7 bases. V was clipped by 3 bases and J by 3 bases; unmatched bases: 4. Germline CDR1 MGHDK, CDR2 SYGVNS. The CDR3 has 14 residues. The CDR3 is CASSDWQGEETQYF. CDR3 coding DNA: TGTGCCAGCAGTGACTGGCAGGGGGAAGAGACCCAGTACTTC.

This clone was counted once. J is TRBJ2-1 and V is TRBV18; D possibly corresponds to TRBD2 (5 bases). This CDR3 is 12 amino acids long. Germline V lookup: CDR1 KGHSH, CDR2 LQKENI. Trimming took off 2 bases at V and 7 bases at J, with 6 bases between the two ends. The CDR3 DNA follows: TGTGCCAGCTCACCAAGGGAGAATGAGCAGTTCTTC. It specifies CASSPRENEQFF.

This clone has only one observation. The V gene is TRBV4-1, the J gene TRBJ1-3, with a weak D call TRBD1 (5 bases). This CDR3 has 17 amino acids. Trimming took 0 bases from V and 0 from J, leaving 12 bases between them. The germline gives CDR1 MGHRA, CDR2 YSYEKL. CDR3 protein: CASSQESTVRSGNTIYF. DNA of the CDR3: TGCGCCAGCAGCCAAGAGTCGACAGTGCGCTCTGGAAACACCATATATTTT.

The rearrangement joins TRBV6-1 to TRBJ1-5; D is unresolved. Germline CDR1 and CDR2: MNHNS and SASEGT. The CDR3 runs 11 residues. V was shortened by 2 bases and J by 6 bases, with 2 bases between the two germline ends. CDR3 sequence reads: CASSELQPQHF. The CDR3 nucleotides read TGTGCCAGCAGTGAACTTCAGCCCCAGCATTTT.

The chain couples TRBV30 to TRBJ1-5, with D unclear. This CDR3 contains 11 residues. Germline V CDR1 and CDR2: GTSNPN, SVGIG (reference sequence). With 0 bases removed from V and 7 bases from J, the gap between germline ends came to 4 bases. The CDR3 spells CAWSVKQPQHF. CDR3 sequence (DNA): TGTGCCTGGAGTGTAAAACAGCCCCAGCATTTT.

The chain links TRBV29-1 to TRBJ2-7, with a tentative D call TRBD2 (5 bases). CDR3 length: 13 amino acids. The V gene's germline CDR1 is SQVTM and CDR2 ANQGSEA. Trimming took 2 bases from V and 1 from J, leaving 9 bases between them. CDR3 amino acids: CSVETGLSYEQYF. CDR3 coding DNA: TGCAGCGTTGAAACGGGATTGTCCTACGAGCAGTACTTC.

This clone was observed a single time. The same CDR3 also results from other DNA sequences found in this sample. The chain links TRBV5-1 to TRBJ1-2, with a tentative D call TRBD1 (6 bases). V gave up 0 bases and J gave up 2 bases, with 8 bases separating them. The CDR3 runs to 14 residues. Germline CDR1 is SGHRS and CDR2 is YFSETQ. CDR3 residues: CASSLDGTNYGYTF. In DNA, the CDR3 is TGCGCCAGCAGCTTGGACGGGACAAACTATGGCTACACCTTC.

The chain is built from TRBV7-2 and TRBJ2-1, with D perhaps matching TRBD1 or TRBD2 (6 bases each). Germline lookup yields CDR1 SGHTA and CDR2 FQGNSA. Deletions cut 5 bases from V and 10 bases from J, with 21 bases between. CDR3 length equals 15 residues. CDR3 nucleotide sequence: TGTGCCAGCAGCCCTGCGGGACAACTGAAGGGAGAGCAGTTCTTC. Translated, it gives CASSPAGQLKGEQFF.

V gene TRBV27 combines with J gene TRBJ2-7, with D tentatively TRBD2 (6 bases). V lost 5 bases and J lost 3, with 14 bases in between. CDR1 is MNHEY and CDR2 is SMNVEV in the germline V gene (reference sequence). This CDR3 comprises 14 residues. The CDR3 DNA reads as TGTGCCAGCAGTCCCCAGCGGGTTAGCTACGAGCAGTACTTC. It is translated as CASSPQRVSYEQYF.

This CDR3 is CAIREPGEPQHF. CDR3 bases: TGTGCCATCAGGGAACCGGGAGAGCCCCAGCATTTT. V gene TRBV10-3 combines with J gene TRBJ1-5; D call uncertain. CDR1 is ENHRY and CDR2 is SYGVKD in the germline V gene. The CDR3 length is 12 residues. Deletions cut 6 bases from V and 8 bases from J, with 11 bases between.

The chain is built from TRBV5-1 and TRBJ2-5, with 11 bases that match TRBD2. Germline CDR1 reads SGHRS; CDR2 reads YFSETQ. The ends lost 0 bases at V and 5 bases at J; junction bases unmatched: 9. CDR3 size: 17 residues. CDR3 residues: CASSLGAIAGGPETQYF. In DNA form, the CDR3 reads TGCGCCAGCAGCTTGGGCGCGATAGCGGGAGGGCCGGAGACCCAGTACTTC.

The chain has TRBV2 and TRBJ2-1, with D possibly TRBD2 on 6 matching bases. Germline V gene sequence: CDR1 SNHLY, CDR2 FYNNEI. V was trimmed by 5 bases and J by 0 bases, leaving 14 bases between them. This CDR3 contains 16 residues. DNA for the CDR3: TGTGCCAGCAGTCCGGGACTCGCCAGCTCCTACAATGAGCAGTTCTTC. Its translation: CASSPGLASSYNEQFF.

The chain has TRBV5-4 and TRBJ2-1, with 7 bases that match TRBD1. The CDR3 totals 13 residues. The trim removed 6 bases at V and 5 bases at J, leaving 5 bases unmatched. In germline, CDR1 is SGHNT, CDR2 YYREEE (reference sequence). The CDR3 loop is CASTQGQNNEQFF. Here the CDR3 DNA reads TGTGCCAGCACCCAGGGACAGAACAATGAGCAGTTCTTC.

CDR3 in amino acids: CASSRQGAGNTIYF. CDR3 nucleotides: TGTGCCAGCAGCAGACAGGGGGCTGGAAACACCATATATTTT. V and J are TRBV21-1 and TRBJ1-3; the table's D call, TRBD1, was not checked against the DNA. TRBV21-1 is annotated as a pseudogene. The CDR3 runs 14 residues.

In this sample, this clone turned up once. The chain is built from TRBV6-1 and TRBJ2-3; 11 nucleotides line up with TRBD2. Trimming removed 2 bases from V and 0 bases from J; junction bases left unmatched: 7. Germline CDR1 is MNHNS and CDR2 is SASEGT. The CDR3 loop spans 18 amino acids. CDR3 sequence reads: CASSEWIAGGVSTDTQYF. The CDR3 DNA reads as TGTGCCAGCAGTGAATGGATAGCGGGAGGGGTAAGCACAGATACGCAGTATTTT.

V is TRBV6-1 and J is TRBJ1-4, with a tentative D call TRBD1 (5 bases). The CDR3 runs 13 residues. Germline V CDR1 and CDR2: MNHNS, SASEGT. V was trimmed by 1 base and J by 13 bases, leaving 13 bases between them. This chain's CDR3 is CASSEDRGETLFF. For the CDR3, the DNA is TGTGCCAGCAGTGAAGATCGGGGGGAGACACTGTTTTTT.

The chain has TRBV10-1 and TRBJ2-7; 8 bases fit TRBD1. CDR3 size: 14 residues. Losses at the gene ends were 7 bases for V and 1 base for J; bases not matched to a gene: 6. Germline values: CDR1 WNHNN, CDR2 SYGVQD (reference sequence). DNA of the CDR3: TGCGCCAGCAAGGAAGGGACAGGTTCCTACGAGCAGTACTTC. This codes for CASKEGTGSYEQYF.

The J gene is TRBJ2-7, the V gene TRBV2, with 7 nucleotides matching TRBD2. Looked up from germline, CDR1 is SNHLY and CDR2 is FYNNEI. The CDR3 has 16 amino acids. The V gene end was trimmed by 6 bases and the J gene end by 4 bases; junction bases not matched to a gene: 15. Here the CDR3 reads CASSLAGGGSGYEQYF. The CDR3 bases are TGTGCCAGCAGCCTGGCAGGAGGCGGGAGCGGGTACGAGCAGTACTTC.

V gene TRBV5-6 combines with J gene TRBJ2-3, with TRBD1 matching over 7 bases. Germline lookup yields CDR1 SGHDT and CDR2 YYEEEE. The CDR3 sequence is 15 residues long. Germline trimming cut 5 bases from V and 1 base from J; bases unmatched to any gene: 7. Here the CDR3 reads CASSRWTGGTDTQYF. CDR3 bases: TGTGCCAGCAGTCGTTGGACAGGCGGCACAGATACGCAGTATTTT.

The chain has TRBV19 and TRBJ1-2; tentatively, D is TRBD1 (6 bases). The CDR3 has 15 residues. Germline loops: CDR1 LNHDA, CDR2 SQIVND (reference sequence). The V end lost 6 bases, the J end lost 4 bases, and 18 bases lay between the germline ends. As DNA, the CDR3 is TGTGCCAGTAGACCGGACAGAGCAACCTTCTATGGCTACACCTTC. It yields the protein CASRPDRATFYGYTF.

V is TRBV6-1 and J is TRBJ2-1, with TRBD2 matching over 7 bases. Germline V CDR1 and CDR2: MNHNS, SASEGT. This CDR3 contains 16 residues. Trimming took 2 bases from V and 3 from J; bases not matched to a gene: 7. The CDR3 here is CASSERRTRSYNEQFF. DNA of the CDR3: TGTGCCAGCAGTGAACGTAGGACTAGGAGCTACAATGAGCAGTTCTTC.

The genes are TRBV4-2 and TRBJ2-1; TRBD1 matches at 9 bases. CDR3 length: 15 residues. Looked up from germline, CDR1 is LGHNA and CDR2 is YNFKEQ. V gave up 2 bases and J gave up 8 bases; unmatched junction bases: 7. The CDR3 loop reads CASSQRDRVGDEQFF. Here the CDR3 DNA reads TGTGCCAGCAGCCAAAGGGACAGGGTGGGTGATGAGCAGTTCTTC.

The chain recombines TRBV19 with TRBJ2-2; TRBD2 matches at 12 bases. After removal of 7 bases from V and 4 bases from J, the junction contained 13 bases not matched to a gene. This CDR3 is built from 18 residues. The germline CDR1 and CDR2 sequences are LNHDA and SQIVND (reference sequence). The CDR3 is CASIRVASGRAGTGELFF. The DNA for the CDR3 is TGTGCCAGTATTAGGGTGGCTAGCGGGAGGGCTGGCACCGGGGAGCTGTTTTTT.

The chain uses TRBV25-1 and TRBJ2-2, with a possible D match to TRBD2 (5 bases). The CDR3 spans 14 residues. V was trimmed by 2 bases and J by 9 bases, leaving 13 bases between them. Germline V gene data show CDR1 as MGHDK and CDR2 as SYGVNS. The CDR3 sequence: CASSERGRDRELFF. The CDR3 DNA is TGTGCCAGCAGTGAACGGGGTCGAGACAGGGAGCTGTTTTTT.

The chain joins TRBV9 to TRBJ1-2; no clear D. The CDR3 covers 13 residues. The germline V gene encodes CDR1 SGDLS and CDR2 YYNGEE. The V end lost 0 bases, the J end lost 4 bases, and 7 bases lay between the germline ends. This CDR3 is CASSVARGYGYTF. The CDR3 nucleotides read TGTGCCAGCAGCGTAGCTCGAGGCTATGGCTACACCTTC.